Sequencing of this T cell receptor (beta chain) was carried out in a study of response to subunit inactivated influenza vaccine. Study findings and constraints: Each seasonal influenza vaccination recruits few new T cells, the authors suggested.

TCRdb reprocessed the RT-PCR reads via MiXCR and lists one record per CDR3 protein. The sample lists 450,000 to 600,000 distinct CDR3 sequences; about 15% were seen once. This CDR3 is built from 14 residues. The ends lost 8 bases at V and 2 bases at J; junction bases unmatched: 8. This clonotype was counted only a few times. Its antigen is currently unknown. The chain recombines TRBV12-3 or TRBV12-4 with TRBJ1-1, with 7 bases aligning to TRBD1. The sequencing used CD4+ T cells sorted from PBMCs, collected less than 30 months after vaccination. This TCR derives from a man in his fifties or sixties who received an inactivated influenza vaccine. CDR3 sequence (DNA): TGTGCCAGCGGGATGACAGGGTCCAACACTGAAGCTTTCTTT. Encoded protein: CASGMTGSNTEAFF.